This T cell receptor (beta chain) was obtained from a study of blood T cell repertoires in COVID-19. In the study overall: Donors in the United States, Italy and Spain gave samples during acute or convalescent COVID-19.

Measured with immunoSEQ multiplex PCR; TCRdb has only the in-frame clones, and not every one. The data contain about 310,000 clones, about 89% of them singletons. The sample comprised peripheral blood. The sequence came from a woman in her forties or fifties who had recovered from COVID-19.

This CDR3 reads CAYRDRGQEGYTF. Written as DNA, the CDR3 is TGTGCCTACCGGGACAGGGGGCAAGAAGGCTACACCTTC. V usage is TRBV10-3 and J usage is TRBJ1-2, with 12 bases aligning to TRBD1. The V gene end was trimmed by 11 bases and the J gene end by 8 bases; junction bases not matched to a gene: 9. This CDR3 has 13 amino acids. Germline V gene sequence: CDR1 ENHRY, CDR2 SYGVKD.